The present T cell receptor (beta chain) was sequenced within a study of T cells after yellow fever vaccination. Concerning this clonotype: Its antigen is still unknown.

In germline, CDR1 is MNHNY, CDR2 SVGAGI (reference sequence). The CDR3 loop spans 14 amino acids. V dropped 2 bases and J dropped 8; count of bases not matched to a gene: 6. Study-level findings and limits: Some clonotypes were seen in both the CD4 and the CD8 compartments. These made up a small share and likely arose from convergent recombination. On re-exposure, the response was weaker but peaked faster, at day 5 versus 15.

Conversion of TCR transcripts into cDNA relied on 5'RACE template switching, which added a universal primer site and UMIs. TCRdb used MiXCR to reprocess the 5' RACE reads, holding one entry per CDR3 protein. The sample has about 340,000 distinct CDR3 sequences; about 4% are singletons. The sequences come from PBMCs, collected 5 days after the yellow fever booster vaccination. The chain is built from TRBV6-6 and TRBJ2-1; 7 nucleotides match TRBD2. The receptor's source is a young man who received the YFV17D yellow fever vaccine. Here the CDR3 reads CASSYPYSGDEQFF. Written as DNA, the CDR3 is TGTGCCAGCAGTTACCCTTACAGCGGGGATGAGCAGTTCTTC.